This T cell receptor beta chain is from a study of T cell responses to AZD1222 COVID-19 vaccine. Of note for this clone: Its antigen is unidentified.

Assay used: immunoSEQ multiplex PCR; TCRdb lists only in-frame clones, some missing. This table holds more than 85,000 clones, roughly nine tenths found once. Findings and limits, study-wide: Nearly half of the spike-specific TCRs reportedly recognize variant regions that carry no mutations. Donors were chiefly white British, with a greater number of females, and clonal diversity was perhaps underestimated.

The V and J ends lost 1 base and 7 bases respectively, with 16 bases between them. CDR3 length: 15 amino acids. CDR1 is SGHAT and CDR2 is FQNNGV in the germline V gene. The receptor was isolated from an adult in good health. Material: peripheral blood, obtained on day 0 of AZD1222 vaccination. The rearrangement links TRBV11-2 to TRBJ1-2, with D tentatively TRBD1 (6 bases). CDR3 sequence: CASSLVTGIPAGYTF. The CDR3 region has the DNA TGTGCCAGCAGCTTAGTCACAGGGATCCCAGCTGGCTACACCTTC.